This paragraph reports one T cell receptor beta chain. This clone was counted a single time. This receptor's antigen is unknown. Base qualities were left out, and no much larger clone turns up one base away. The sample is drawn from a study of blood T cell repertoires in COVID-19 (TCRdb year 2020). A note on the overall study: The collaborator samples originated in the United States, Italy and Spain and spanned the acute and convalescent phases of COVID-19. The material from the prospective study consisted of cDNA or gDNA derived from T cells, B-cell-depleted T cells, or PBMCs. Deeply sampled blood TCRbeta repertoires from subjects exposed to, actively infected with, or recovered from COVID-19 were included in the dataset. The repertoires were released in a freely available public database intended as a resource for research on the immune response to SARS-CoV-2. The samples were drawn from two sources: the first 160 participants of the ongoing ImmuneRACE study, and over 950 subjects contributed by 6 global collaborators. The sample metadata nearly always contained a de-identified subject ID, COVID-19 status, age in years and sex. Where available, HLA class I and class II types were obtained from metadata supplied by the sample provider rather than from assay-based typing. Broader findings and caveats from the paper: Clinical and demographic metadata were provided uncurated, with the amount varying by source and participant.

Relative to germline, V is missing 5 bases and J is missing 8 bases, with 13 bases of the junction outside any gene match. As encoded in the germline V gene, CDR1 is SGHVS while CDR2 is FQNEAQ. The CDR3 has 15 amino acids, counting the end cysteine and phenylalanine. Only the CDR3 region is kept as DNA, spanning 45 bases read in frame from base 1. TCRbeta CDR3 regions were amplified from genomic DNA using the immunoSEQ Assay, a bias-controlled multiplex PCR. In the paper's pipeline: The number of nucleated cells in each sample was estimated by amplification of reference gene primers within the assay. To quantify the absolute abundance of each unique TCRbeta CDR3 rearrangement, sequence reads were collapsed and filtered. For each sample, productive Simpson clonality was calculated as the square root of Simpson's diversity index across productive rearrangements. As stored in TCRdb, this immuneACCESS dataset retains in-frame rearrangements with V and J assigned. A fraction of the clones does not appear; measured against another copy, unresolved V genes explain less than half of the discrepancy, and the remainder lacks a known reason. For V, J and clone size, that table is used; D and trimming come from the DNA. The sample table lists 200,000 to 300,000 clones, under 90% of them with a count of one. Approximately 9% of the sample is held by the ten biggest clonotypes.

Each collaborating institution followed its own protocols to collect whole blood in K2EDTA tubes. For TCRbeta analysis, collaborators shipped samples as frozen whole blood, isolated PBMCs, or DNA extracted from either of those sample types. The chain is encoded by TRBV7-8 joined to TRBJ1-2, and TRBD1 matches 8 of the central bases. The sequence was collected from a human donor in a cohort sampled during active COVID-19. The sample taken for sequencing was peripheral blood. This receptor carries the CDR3 CASSPWTGRSGGYTF. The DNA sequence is TGTGCCAGCAGCCCTTGGACAGGGAGGAGTGGAGGCTACACCTTC.